The T cell receptor beta chain under discussion was sequenced for a study of identical twins. Study results and caveats: There was an excess of low generation probability in the out-of-frame alpha sequences that twins shared.

This clonotype was detected many times. Its antigen is unknown. CDR3 length: 11 amino acids. Germline V gives CDR1 SQVTM, CDR2 ANQGSEA. V lost 1 base, J lost 5 bases, and 5 bases lay in between. TCRdb redid the calling of the 5' RACE reads with MiXCR, one entry per CDR3 protein. The table records about 190,000 distinct CDR3 sequences, less than 20% of them present only once. The same data also contributed to another study, on T cells expressing NK-cell markers. Per that study: Seven donors tested HCMV-seropositive and one tested seronegative among the eight sequenced. For about 6 donors, the dominant NKG2C+ clonotypes made up roughly 1.0-7.0% of their CD8+ T cells. The CD3+CD56-NKG2C+ fraction of a few donors was likewise dominated by these clonotypes.

The clonotype originates from a woman younger than 30 in good health. Sequencing was done on a sample of CD8+ T cells sorted from blood. The chain combines TRBV29-1 with TRBJ1-2; D is ambiguous. This chain's CDR3 is CSVEGRYGYTF. CDR3 coding DNA: TGCAGCGTTGAAGGCAGATATGGCTACACCTTC.